This T cell receptor (beta chain) was retrieved from a study of metastatic and nonmetastatic thyroid tumors. This clone was observed at least ten times. This CDR3 is built from 14 residues. The germline CDR1 and CDR2 sequences are LGHNA and YSLEER. The V gene lost 0 bases and the J gene lost 3 bases, with 9 bases spanning the gap. All patients were treatment-naive before thyroid surgery. Per the study methods: For papillary thyroid cancer, a distant-metastasis classifier was constructed from CDR3 differences observed across clinicopathological groups. TCRdb re-called the PCR reads with MiXCR. The V and J calls shown here were made by TCRdb, not taken from the authors' results. The profile covers approximately 90,000 clones, with more than 9.5% appearing a single time and over 9% taken by the ten largest.

The rearrangement links TRBV4-3 to TRBJ2-7, with D maybe TRBD1 (6 bases). The sample taken for sequencing was blood. The origin of this receptor is a female donor with papillary thyroid cancer or a benign thyroid nodule (not recorded which). Some clones in this sample may be carry-over from other donors' samples. The DNA for the CDR3 is TGCGCCAGCAGCCAAGAGGACAGCCACTACGAGCAGTACTTC. This encodes CASSQEDSHYEQYF.